Below, 13 T cell receptor beta chains from the same sample are listed, as sequenced in a study of long-term antiretroviral therapy in people with HIV. The assay used was immunoSEQ (version v3.0), run at survey level. Clones were sequenced by immunoSEQ multiplex PCR, and TCRdb holds only the in-frame ones, with some missing. The sample holds more than 35,000 clones; 90% to 95% are singletons and the top ten take roughly 2.5%. Sequences were derived from unsorted PBMCs, sampled 3.7 years after starting antiretroviral therapy. These receptors were obtained from a woman aged 50 to 65 with HIV.

This clone was seen only once. The chain joins TRBV6-1 to TRBJ2-7; D gene unclear. The length of the CDR3 is 12 residues. Trimming removed 2 bases at V and 2 bases at J, with 4 bases between. CDR1 and CDR2 from the germline V gene are MNHNS and SASEGT. The CDR3 DNA is TGTGCCAGCAGTGAACCAACCTACGAGCAGTACTTC. Its translation: CASSEPTYEQYF.

This chain connects TRBV5-1 to TRBJ2-4; 9 nucleotides match TRBD1. From germline, CDR1 is SGHRS and CDR2 YFSETQ. V was clipped by 0 bases and J by 6 bases; unmatched bases: 7. The CDR3 covers 16 residues. The CDR3 nucleotides read TGCGCCAGCAGCTTGGGCGGGACAGGGTCTTCAAACATTCAGTACTTC. It codes for CASSLGGTGSSNIQYF.

The gene calls are TRBV6-5 and TRBJ1-3, with D perhaps matching TRBD1 (6 bases). The CDR3 extends over 15 amino acids. Looked up from germline, CDR1 is MNHEY and CDR2 is SVGAGI. The germline V and J ends were trimmed by 4 bases and 1 base, with 11 bases remaining between them. The CDR3 nucleotides are TGTGCCAGCAGTTCCATACAGGGTTCTGGAAACACCATATATTTT. Its protein is CASSSIQGSGNTIYF.

V and J are TRBV7-2 and TRBJ1-6; a weak D match, TRBD1 (5 bases). The V and J ends lost 2 bases and 6 bases respectively, with 8 bases between them. Germline V gene sequence: CDR1 SGHTA, CDR2 FQGNSA. CDR3 length: 14 residues. The DNA of the CDR3 is TGTGCCAGCAGCTTACAGGGTCTTAATTCACCCCTCCACTTT. It codes for CASSLQGLNSPLHF.

Regarding this clone: Other DNA sequences in this specimen translate into the identical CDR3. The chain recombines TRBV27 with TRBJ1-3, with D perhaps TRBD1 (5 bases). CDR1 and CDR2 from the germline V gene are MNHEY and SMNVEV (reference sequence). V lost 4 bases, J lost 4 bases, and 11 bases lay in between. The CDR3 runs 14 residues. CDR3 DNA sequence: TGTGCCAGCAGTTCTACCAACAGGGGAAACACCATATATTTT. It is translated as CASSSTNRGNTIYF.

This clone was recorded once. The chain joins TRBV5-1 to TRBJ1-2; TRBD1 matches at 8 bases. The V segment lost 6 bases and the J segment 3 bases; nucleotides outside the gene matches: 7. Germline values: CDR1 SGHRS, CDR2 YFSETQ. The CDR3 has 14 amino acids. The DNA for the CDR3 is TGCGCCAGCACCCCAGGGGGCTCGGACTATGGCTACACCTTC. This sequence encodes CASTPGGSDYGYTF.

The chain joins TRBV27 to TRBJ2-3; the match to TRBD2 covers 10 bases. Unmatched junction bases numbered 7, after V lost 5 bases and J lost 5 bases. CDR3 length equals 15 residues. Germline V CDR1 and CDR2: MNHEY, SMNVEV (reference sequence). Here the CDR3 reads CASSPIAGGKDTQYF. In nucleotides, the CDR3 is TGTGCCAGCAGTCCAATAGCGGGGGGTAAAGATACGCAGTATTTT.

This chain uses TRBV20-1 with TRBJ2-7; D gene uncertain. Germline CDR1 reads DFQATT; CDR2 reads SNEGSKA (reference sequence). V was cut by 6 bases and J by 4 bases, with 10 bases left in between. The CDR3 consists of 11 residues. CDR3: CSANGEYEQYF. CDR3 DNA: TGCAGTGCCAACGGAGAGTACGAGCAGTACTTC.

The rearrangement uses TRBV19 and TRBJ2-7; 9 bases match TRBD1. CDR1 is LNHDA and CDR2 is SQIVND in the germline V gene (reference sequence). The CDR3 has 14 residues. The ends lost 5 bases at V and 3 bases at J; junction bases unmatched: 5. This CDR3 reads CASSVQGALYEQYF. As DNA, the CDR3 is TGTGCCAGTAGTGTACAGGGGGCCCTCTACGAGCAGTACTTC.

The CDR3 sequence is CASSLAGQLGYTF. The CDR3 DNA follows: TGTGCCAGCAGCCTAGCGGGACAGCTAGGCTACACCTTC. The rearrangement uses TRBV6-5 and TRBJ1-2; the match to TRBD1 covers 7 bases. CDR1 and CDR2 from the germline V gene are MNHEY and SVGAGI. J lost 8 bases, V lost 6 bases, and 9 bases had no gene match. This CDR3 spans 13 amino acids.

The rearrangement uses TRBV2 and TRBJ1-5, with D tentatively TRBD1 (5 bases). Germline assignment: CDR1 SNHLY and CDR2 FYNNEI. The CDR3 has 14 amino acids. V was clipped by 4 bases and J by 2 bases, with 9 bases between them. In nucleotides, the CDR3 is TGTGCCAGCAGTGTTACCAGGGGCAATCAGCCCCAGCATTTT. This translates into CASSVTRGNQPQHF.

The chain links TRBV6-1 to TRBJ1-5; possible D gene TRBD1, 6 bases. The CDR3 is 14 amino acids. From germline, CDR1 is MNHNS and CDR2 SASEGT. V was shortened by 6 bases and J by 7 bases, with 16 bases between the two germline ends. The CDR3 bases are TGTGCCAGCAGGGACAGTCTTTCACGGCAGCCCCAGCATTTT. Its protein is CASRDSLSRQPQHF.

V usage is TRBV4-2 and J usage is TRBJ2-7, with 15 bases identical to TRBD2. Germline CDR1 LGHNA, CDR2 YNFKEQ. With 6 bases clipped from V and 2 bases from J, the junction kept 8 bases outside the gene matches. This CDR3 is 17 amino acids long. Here the CDR3 DNA reads TGTGCCAGCAGGTACTCCGGGACTAGCGGGGGGCCCTACGAGCAGTACTTC. Translation gives CASRYSGTSGGPYEQYF.